The present entry profiles one T cell receptor beta chain with its context. As yet, its antigen is unknown. 60 Vbeta and 13 Jbeta primers were used in PCR. Libraries were prepared by immunoSEQ multiplex PCR; TCRdb keeps only in-frame clonotypes and omits some of them. The profile shows about 140,000 clones, approximately 80% of them singletons. The CDR3 totals 15 residues. Germline loops: CDR1 MGHRA, CDR2 YSYEKL. The V gene lost 1 base and the J gene lost 5 bases, with 14 bases spanning the gap. Healthy bone marrow donors formed the donor group. The data originate from a study of cytomegalovirus exposure and HLA in healthy donors. Background on the study: Some 87 million unique TCRs from HLA-typed donors were held in an early release of data. Among around 400 genotyped donors, approximately 80% fell in the Caucasian-associated ancestry cluster. Study-wide findings and caveats: Cytomegalovirus-associated TCR beta chains were listed, numbering over 150.

The sample taken for sequencing was PBMCs. The TCR originated in a woman in her 40s in good health and CMV-seronegative. The V and J genes are TRBV4-1 and TRBJ1-1; perhaps TRBD1 as D (5 bases). The DNA for the CDR3 is TGCGCCAGCAGCCAAGCTGGGGGGTACGGGACTGAAGCTTTCTTT. The encoded protein is CASSQAGGYGTEAFF.